Here is one T cell receptor beta chain with its context. The CDR3 loop spans 16 amino acids. The germline V gene encodes CDR1 SGHRS and CDR2 YFSETQ. The V end was cut by 7 bases, the J end by 0 bases, with 20 bases between. These data originate in a study of response to subunit inactivated influenza vaccine. TCRdb independently ran MiXCR on the RT-PCR reads; one entry per CDR3 protein. The table shows 500,000 to 700,000 distinct CDR3 sequences, with under 30% occurring only once. These sequences were also reported in another study, on T cells expressing NK-cell markers. That paper states: Making the TCR beta cDNA relied on 5'RACE template switching with UMIs.

This clonotype was obtained from a man aged 50 or older who received an inactivated influenza vaccine. The starting material was CD4+ T cells sorted from PBMCs, obtained 12 days after vaccination. This chain connects TRBV5-1 to TRBJ2-7, with D possibly being TRBD2 (5 bases). The chain's CDR3 is CASFGPGKSGSYEQYF. The CDR3 region has the DNA TGCGCCAGCTTCGGACCGGGGAAGAGCGGCTCCTACGAGCAGTACTTC. Supplemented by reference TRBV5-1 and TRBJ2-7, the full variable domain reads KAGVTQTPRYLIKTRGQQVTLSCSPISGHRSVSWYQQTPGQGLQFLFEYFSETQRNKGNFPGRFSGRQFSNSRSEMNVSTLELGDSALYLCASFGPGKSGSYEQYFGPGTRLTVT.